The rows below give T cell receptor beta chains drawn from one sample of a study of identical twins. Using its own MiXCR run on the 5' RACE reads, TCRdb lists one record per CDR3 protein. Of 1.5 million to 2 million distinct CDR3 sequences listed, about 32% were seen once; the top ten hold around 0.25%. Sample: cord blood. The receptors come from a newborn girl in good health. Each CDR3 is given with its conserved first and last residue. The D gene is left open where the match is weak. Size is stated for part of the rows, as once, few or many counts, or as a class when the clone is expanded.

d_gene: NA; v_gene: TRBV20-1; j_gene: TRBJ2-6; abundance: NA; CDR3nt: TGCAGTGCTGGAAGTGGGAGCTCTGGGGCCAACGTCCTGACTTTC; CDR3aa: CSAGSGSSGANVLTF
d_gene: NA; v_gene: TRBV4-1; j_gene: TRBJ1-5; abundance: NA; CDR3nt: TGCGCCGGCAGCCCGCGGGACTATAGCAATCAGCCCCAGCATTTT; CDR3aa: CAGSPRDYSNQPQHF
d_gene: NA; v_gene: TRBV7-2; j_gene: TRBJ2-3; abundance: once; CDR3nt: TGTGCCAGCAGCTTAGGCCCTGGCGTCGCAGATACGCAGTATTTT; CDR3aa: CASSLGPGVADTQYF
d_gene: NA; v_gene: TRBV24-1; j_gene: TRBJ2-1; abundance: few; CDR3nt: TGTGCCACCAGCCAGGGGGGTGAGCAGTTCTTC; CDR3aa: CATSQGGEQFF
d_gene: TRBD2; v_gene: TRBV2; j_gene: TRBJ2-1; abundance: NA; CDR3nt: TGTGCCAGCAGTGAATGGGCGGGGAGCGGGAAAAATGAGCAGTTCTTC; CDR3aa: CASSEWAGSGKNEQFF
d_gene: NA; v_gene: TRBV20-1; j_gene: TRBJ2-5; abundance: NA; CDR3nt: TGCAGTGCTAGAGAGGGGGGTTTTTGGACCCAGTACTTC; CDR3aa: CSAREGGFWTQYF
d_gene: NA; v_gene: TRBV20-1; j_gene: TRBJ2-7; abundance: many; CDR3nt: TGCAGTGCTAGTTTGGACAGCTCCTACGAGCAGTACTTC; CDR3aa: CSASLDSSYEQYF
d_gene: NA; v_gene: TRBV12-3/TRBV12-4; j_gene: TRBJ2-2; abundance: NA; CDR3nt: TGTGCCAGCAGTTTAGGAGCCAATACGAACACCGGGGAGCTGTTTTTT; CDR3aa: CASSLGANTNTGELFF
d_gene: NA; v_gene: TRBV4-2; j_gene: TRBJ1-1; abundance: NA; CDR3nt: TGTGCCAGCAGCCCAGCGGGGGGGGTGCGTGTTAGTCAGAGGGACACTGAAGCTTTCTTT; CDR3aa: CASSPAGGVRVSQRDTEAFF
d_gene: NA; v_gene: TRBV11-2; j_gene: TRBJ2-7; abundance: NA; CDR3nt: TGTGCCAGCAGCTTAGAAGTTAGGGGGACCTACGAGCAGTACTTC; CDR3aa: CASSLEVRGTYEQYF
d_gene: TRBD1; v_gene: TRBV25-1; j_gene: TRBJ1-6; abundance: NA; CDR3nt: TGTGCCAGCAGTGAATTGGCGACAGGGGCTTCACCCCTCCACTTT; CDR3aa: CASSELATGASPLHF
d_gene: NA; v_gene: TRBV11-2; j_gene: TRBJ1-2; abundance: few; CDR3nt: TGTGCCAGCAGCTTAGGTGATACGGTCTATGGCTACACCTTC; CDR3aa: CASSLGDTVYGYTF
d_gene: TRBD1; v_gene: TRBV7-8; j_gene: TRBJ1-2; abundance: NA; CDR3nt: TGTGCCAGCAGCTTCTTAGGACAGGGGAGAGGCTACACCTTC; CDR3aa: CASSFLGQGRGYTF
d_gene: NA; v_gene: TRBV12-5; j_gene: TRBJ2-2; abundance: NA; CDR3nt: TGTGCTAGAGGTAAATCTCAGGGTGGCACCGGGGAGCTGTTTTTT; CDR3aa: CARGKSQGGTGELFF
d_gene: NA; v_gene: TRBV4-2; j_gene: TRBJ2-5; abundance: NA; CDR3nt: TGTGCCAGCAGCCAGTCCTCTAGCGAGACCCAGTACTTC; CDR3aa: CASSQSSSETQYF
d_gene: NA; v_gene: TRBV5-4; j_gene: TRBJ2-3; abundance: few; CDR3nt: TGTGCCAGCAGCTTGGCTCGACAGATTCGCACAGATACGCAGTATTTT; CDR3aa: CASSLARQIRTDTQYF
d_gene: NA; v_gene: TRBV21-1; j_gene: TRBJ2-1; abundance: few; CDR3nt: TGTGCCAGCAGCAAACAGTCGGGTGACAGGGGGCGTCGAGGCAATGAGCAGTTCTTC; CDR3aa: CASSKQSGDRGRRGNEQFF
d_gene: NA; v_gene: TRBV20-1; j_gene: TRBJ1-6; abundance: NA; CDR3nt: TGCAGTGCTAACAGGGCCAATTCACCCCTCCACTTT; CDR3aa: CSANRANSPLHF
d_gene: TRBD1; v_gene: TRBV3-1; j_gene: TRBJ2-2; abundance: few; CDR3nt: TGTGCCAGCAGCCAAGCAGGGGGCGCGAACACCGGGGAGCTGTTTTTT; CDR3aa: CASSQAGGANTGELFF
d_gene: NA; v_gene: TRBV28; j_gene: TRBJ2-7; abundance: NA; CDR3nt: TGTGCCAGCAGATTCGAGCAGTACTTC; CDR3aa: CASRFEQYF
d_gene: TRBD1; v_gene: TRBV5-1; j_gene: TRBJ2-1; abundance: few; CDR3nt: TGCGCCAGCAGCGAACAGGGACAGGGCGATGAGCAGTTCTTC; CDR3aa: CASSEQGQGDEQFF
d_gene: NA; v_gene: TRBV2; j_gene: TRBJ1-2; abundance: many; CDR3nt: TGTGCCACCCGGGATGGCTACACCTTC; CDR3aa: CATRDGYTF
d_gene: NA; v_gene: TRBV27; j_gene: TRBJ2-1; abundance: NA; CDR3nt: TGTGCCAGCAGTCTAGTGGAGCGAGGCCTGGCCCTTTACAATGAGCAGTTCTTC; CDR3aa: CASSLVERGLALYNEQFF
d_gene: TRBD2; v_gene: TRBV20-1; j_gene: TRBJ2-3; abundance: many; CDR3nt: TGCAGTGCTAGCGGGAGGGGCACAGATACGCAGTATTTT; CDR3aa: CSASGRGTDTQYF
d_gene: NA; v_gene: TRBV28; j_gene: TRBJ2-6; abundance: NA; CDR3nt: TGTGCCAGCAGCCCAGCCTCTGGGGCCAACGTCCTGACTTTC; CDR3aa: CASSPASGANVLTF
d_gene: NA; v_gene: TRBV10-3; j_gene: TRBJ1-2; abundance: few; CDR3nt: TGTGCCATCAGTGAGTCAATTGAGGGAGGGGTACACTATGGCTACACCTTC; CDR3aa: CAISESIEGGVHYGYTF
d_gene: TRBD2; v_gene: TRBV20-1; j_gene: TRBJ2-7; abundance: NA; CDR3nt: TGCAGTGCTAGAGTTCCGACTAGCGGGAGTTACGAGCAGTACTTC; CDR3aa: CSARVPTSGSYEQYF
d_gene: TRBD1; v_gene: TRBV25-1; j_gene: TRBJ1-1; abundance: NA; CDR3nt: TGTGCCAGCAGTGACCCTACGACAGGGCGGCACACTGAAGCTTTCTTT; CDR3aa: CASSDPTTGRHTEAFF
d_gene: TRBD1; v_gene: TRBV10-3; j_gene: TRBJ2-1; abundance: many; CDR3nt: TGTGCCACCGGAGGGACAGGACCTTACAATGAGCAGTTCTTC; CDR3aa: CATGGTGPYNEQFF
d_gene: NA; v_gene: TRBV29-1; j_gene: TRBJ2-3; abundance: many; CDR3nt: TGCAGCGTCGTACAGAGCACAGATACGCAGTATTTT; CDR3aa: CSVVQSTDTQYF
d_gene: NA; v_gene: TRBV27; j_gene: TRBJ2-4; abundance: NA; CDR3nt: TGTGCCAGCAGTCTCAGGGCCCGCATCCCCAATGAGCAGTACTTC; CDR3aa: CASSLRARIPNEQYF
d_gene: TRBD2; v_gene: TRBV10-3; j_gene: TRBJ2-3; abundance: many; CDR3nt: TGTGCCATCAGTCGGGAGGGCACAGATACGCAGTATTTT; CDR3aa: CAISREGTDTQYF
d_gene: NA; v_gene: TRBV7-2; j_gene: TRBJ2-7; abundance: NA; CDR3nt: TGTGCCAGCAGCTTAGTCCTAGTTGGTTCCTACGAGCAGTACTTC; CDR3aa: CASSLVLVGSYEQYF
d_gene: NA; v_gene: TRBV4-2; j_gene: TRBJ2-3; abundance: NA; CDR3nt: TGTGCCAGCAGCAAAGGGCGAACGGGAGCTGGAGATACGCAGTATTTT; CDR3aa: CASSKGRTGAGDTQYF
d_gene: NA; v_gene: TRBV20-1; j_gene: TRBJ2-1; abundance: NA; CDR3nt: TGCAGTGTTTTGGGGGACGTGTGGGCTTACAATGAGCAGTTCTTC; CDR3aa: CSVLGDVWAYNEQFF